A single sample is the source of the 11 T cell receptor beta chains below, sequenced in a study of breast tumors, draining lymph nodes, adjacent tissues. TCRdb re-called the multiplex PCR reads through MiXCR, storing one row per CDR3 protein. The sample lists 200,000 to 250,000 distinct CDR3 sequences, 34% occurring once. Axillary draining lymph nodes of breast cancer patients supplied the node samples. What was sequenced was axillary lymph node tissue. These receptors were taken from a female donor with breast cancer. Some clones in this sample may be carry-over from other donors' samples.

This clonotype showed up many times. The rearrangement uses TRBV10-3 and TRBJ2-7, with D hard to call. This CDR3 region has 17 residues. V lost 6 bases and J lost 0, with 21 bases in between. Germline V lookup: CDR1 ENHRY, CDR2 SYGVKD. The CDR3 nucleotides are TGTGCCATCAGCGACCCTGCCCGCAGCCGGAGCTCCTACGAGCAGTACTTC. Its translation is CAISDPARSRSSYEQYF.

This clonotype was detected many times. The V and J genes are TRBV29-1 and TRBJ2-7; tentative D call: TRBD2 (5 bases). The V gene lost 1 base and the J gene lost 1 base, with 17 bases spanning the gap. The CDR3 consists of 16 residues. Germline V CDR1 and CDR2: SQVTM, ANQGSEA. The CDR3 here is CSVEAVDQSGSYEQYF. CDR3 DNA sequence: TGCAGCGTTGAAGCGGTCGACCAATCGGGATCCTACGAGCAGTACTTC.

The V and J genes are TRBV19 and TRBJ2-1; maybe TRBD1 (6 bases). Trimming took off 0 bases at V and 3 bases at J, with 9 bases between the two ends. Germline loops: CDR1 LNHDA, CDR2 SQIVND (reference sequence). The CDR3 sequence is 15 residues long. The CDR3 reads CASSIEGRGYNEQFF. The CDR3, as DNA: TGTGCCAGTAGTATAGAGGGCAGGGGCTACAATGAGCAGTTCTTC.

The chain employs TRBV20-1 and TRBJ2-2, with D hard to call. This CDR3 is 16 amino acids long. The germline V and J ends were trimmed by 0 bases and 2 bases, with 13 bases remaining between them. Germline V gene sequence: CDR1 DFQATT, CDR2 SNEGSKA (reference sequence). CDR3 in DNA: TGCAGTGCTAGAGATGTGGGGTCTCGAAACACCGGGGAGCTGTTTTTT. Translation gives CSARDVGSRNTGELFF.

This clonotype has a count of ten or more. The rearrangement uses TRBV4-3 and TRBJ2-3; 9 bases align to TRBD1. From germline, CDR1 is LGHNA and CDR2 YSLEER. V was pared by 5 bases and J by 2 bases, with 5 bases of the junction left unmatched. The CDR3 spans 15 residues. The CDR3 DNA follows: TGCGCCAGCAGCGACGGACAGGGGTCCACAGATACGCAGTATTTT. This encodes CASSDGQGSTDTQYF.

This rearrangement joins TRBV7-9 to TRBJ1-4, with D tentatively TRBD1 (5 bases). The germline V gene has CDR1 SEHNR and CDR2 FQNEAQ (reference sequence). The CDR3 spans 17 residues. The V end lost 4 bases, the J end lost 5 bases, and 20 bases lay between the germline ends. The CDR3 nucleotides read TGTGCCAGCAGCTCGGATCGATCAGGGATGAGAAATGAAAAACTGTTTTTT. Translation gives CASSSDRSGMRNEKLFF.

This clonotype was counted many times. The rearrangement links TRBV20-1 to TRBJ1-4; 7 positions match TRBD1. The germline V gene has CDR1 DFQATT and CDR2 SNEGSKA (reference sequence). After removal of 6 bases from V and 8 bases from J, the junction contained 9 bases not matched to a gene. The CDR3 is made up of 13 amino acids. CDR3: CSATDRVGEKLFF. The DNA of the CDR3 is TGCAGTGCAACCGACAGGGTAGGAGAAAAACTGTTTTTT.

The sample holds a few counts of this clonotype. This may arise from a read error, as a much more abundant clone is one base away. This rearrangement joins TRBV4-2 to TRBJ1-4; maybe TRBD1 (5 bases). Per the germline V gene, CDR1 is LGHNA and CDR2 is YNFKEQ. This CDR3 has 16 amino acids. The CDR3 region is CAGSQDPRQINEKLFF. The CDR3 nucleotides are TGTGCCGGCAGCCAAGATCCCCGACAGATAAATGAAAAACTGTTTTTT.

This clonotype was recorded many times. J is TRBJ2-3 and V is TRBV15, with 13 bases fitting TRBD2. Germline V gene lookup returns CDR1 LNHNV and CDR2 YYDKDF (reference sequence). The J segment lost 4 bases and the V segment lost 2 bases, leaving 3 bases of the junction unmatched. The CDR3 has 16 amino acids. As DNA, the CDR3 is TGTGCCACCAGCAGAACTGGACTAGCGGGAGCAGATACGCAGTATTTT. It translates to CATSRTGLAGADTQYF.

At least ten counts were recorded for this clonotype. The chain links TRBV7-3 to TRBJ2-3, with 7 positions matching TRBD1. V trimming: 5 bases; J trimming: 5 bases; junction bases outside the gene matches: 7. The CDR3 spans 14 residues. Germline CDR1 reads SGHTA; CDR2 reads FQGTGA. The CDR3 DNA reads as TGTGCCAGCAGCCGTTCGACAGGGATAGATACGCAGTATTTT. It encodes CASSRSTGIDTQYF.

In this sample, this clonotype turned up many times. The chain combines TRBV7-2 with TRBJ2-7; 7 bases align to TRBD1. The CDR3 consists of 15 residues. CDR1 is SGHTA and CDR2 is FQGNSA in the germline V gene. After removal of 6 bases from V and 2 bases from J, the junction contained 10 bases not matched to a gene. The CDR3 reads CASSTDRASAYEQYF. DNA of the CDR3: TGTGCCAGCAGTACCGACAGGGCCAGCGCCTACGAGCAGTACTTC.